Following are 23 T cell receptor beta chains from one sample sequenced in a study of T cell changes during pregnancy in multiple sclerosis. The method was immunoSEQ multiplex PCR; TCRdb's version includes in-frame clones alone and lacks a portion of them. The sample holds over 40,000 clones, around 90% seen once. The specimen was CD4+ T cells from peripheral blood mononuclear cells, collected in the second trimester of pregnancy. The receptors stem from a female donor with multiple sclerosis, enrolled in a pregnancy study.

The chain has TRBV7-8 and TRBJ1-3; the D gene is possibly TRBD1 (6 bases). Trimming stripped 3 bases from V and 0 bases from J, with 18 bases between. Germline assignment: CDR1 SGHVS and CDR2 FQNEAQ. This CDR3 is 18 amino acids long. The CDR3, as DNA: TGTGCCAGCAGCTTTGCGGGGGCCAGGGCGAGCTCTGGAAACACCATATATTTT. Encoded protein: CASSFAGARASSGNTIYF. The entire variable domain, with the rest obtained from reference TRBV7-8 and TRBJ1-3, is as follows: GAGVSQSPRYKVAKRGQDVALRCDPISGHVSLFWYQQALGQGPEFLTYFQNEAQLDKSGLPSDRFFAERPEGSVSTLKIQRTQQEDSAVYLCASSFAGARASSGNTIYFGEGSWLTVV.

The chain employs TRBV5-1 and TRBJ2-1; D unresolved. The V gene's germline CDR1 is SGHRS and CDR2 YFSETQ. V lost 0 bases and J lost 1, with 8 bases in between. The CDR3 covers 15 residues. CDR3 sequence (DNA): TGCGCCAGCAGCTTGGACGGAGTATCCTACAATGAGCAGTTCTTC. It yields the protein CASSLDGVSYNEQFF.

The gene calls are TRBV7-9 and TRBJ1-1, with D hard to call. CDR3 length equals 13 residues. V was pared by 4 bases and J by 4 bases, with 10 bases between. Per the germline V gene, CDR1 is SEHNR and CDR2 is FQNEAQ (reference sequence). The CDR3 reads CASSSAAGTEAFF. The CDR3, as DNA: TGTGCCAGCAGCTCCGCTGCAGGCACTGAAGCTTTCTTT. The complete variable domain, with remaining parts taken from reference TRBV7-9 and TRBJ1-1, reads DTGVSQNPRHKITKRGQNVTFRCDPISEHNRLYWYRQTLGQGPEFLTYFQNEAQLEKSRLLSDRFSAERPKGSFSTLEIQRTEQGDSAMYLCASSSAAGTEAFFGQGTRLTVV.

The genes are TRBV7-2 and TRBJ2-7, with 11 bases that match TRBD2. The J segment lost 5 bases and the V segment lost 2 bases, leaving 5 bases of the junction unmatched. Looked up from germline, CDR1 is SGHTA and CDR2 is FQGNSA. The CDR3 has 15 residues. The CDR3 here is CASSLWVSGRDEQYF. DNA for the CDR3: TGTGCCAGCAGCTTATGGGTTAGCGGGAGGGACGAGCAGTACTTC.

This chain connects TRBV5-1 to TRBJ2-1; no clear D gene. The germline gives CDR1 SGHRS, CDR2 YFSETQ. The CDR3 covers 16 residues. V gave up 4 bases and J gave up 10 bases, with 24 bases separating them. CDR3 bases: TGCGCCAGCAGCCCCCCCAAGCCCCTAGGTGACGACGAGCAGTTCTTC. This codes for CASSPPKPLGDDEQFF.

The V call is TRBV10-3, the J call TRBJ2-1, with TRBD2 identical over 12 bases. V shed 5 bases and J 10 bases; nucleotides not matched to a gene: 6. CDR3 length: 14 residues. CDR1 is ENHRY and CDR2 is SYGVKD in the germline V gene. CDR3 nucleotides: TGTGCCATCAGTCGACTAGCGGGAGTGCAAGAGCAGTTCTTC. This codes for CAISRLAGVQEQFF.

The rearrangement links TRBV5-1 to TRBJ2-5, with D perhaps matching TRBD2 (5 bases). This CDR3 is built from 14 residues. The V gene lost 0 bases and the J gene lost 4 bases, with 10 bases spanning the gap. CDR1 and CDR2 from the germline V gene are SGHRS and YFSETQ. The CDR3 DNA sequence: TGCGCCAGCAGCTTGGTCCAGGCGGGAGAGACCCAGTACTTC. Residues: CASSLVQAGETQYF.

The chain recombines TRBV4-2 with TRBJ2-7; TRBD1 matches 9 bases. The V segment lost 4 bases and the J segment 3 bases; nucleotides outside the gene matches: 13. Looked up from germline, CDR1 is LGHNA and CDR2 is YNFKEQ. The CDR3 is 17 residues long. The CDR3 DNA sequence: TGTGCCAGCAGCCTTACCGCACAAGGGACAGGGTTCTACGAGCAGTACTTC. Protein product: CASSLTAQGTGFYEQYF.

The chain has TRBV6-1 and TRBJ2-3, with 8 bases matching TRBD1. Per germline, CDR1 MNHNS and CDR2 SASEGT. The length of the CDR3 is 16 residues. Losses at the gene ends were 4 bases for V and 2 bases for J; bases not matched to a gene: 8. The CDR3, as DNA: TGTGCCAGCAGTGCCCGGACAGGGAAAAACACAGATACGCAGTATTTT. Amino acid sequence: CASSARTGKNTDTQYF.

The V and J genes are TRBV19 and TRBJ1-1; unclear D gene. The CDR3 totals 12 residues. The V gene lost 5 bases and the J gene lost 1 base, with 5 bases spanning the gap. Germline lookup yields CDR1 LNHDA and CDR2 SQIVND (reference sequence). CDR3: CASSARNTEAFF. The CDR3 bases are TGTGCCAGTAGTGCCAGGAACACTGAAGCTTTCTTT.

This chain uses TRBV5-1 with TRBJ2-2, with D possibly being TRBD2 (6 bases). The length of the CDR3 is 15 residues. V shed 0 bases and J shed 5 bases, with 11 bases lying between them. Germline V lookup: CDR1 SGHRS, CDR2 YFSETQ. The CDR3 loop reads CASSLEGLQTGELFF. As DNA, the CDR3 is TGCGCCAGCAGCTTGGAAGGACTACAGACCGGGGAGCTGTTTTTT. The complete variable domain, with remaining parts taken from reference TRBV5-1 and TRBJ2-2, reads KAGVTQTPRYLIKTRGQQVTLSCSPISGHRSVSWYQQTPGQGLQFLFEYFSETQRNKGNFPGRFSGRQFSNSRSEMNVSTLELGDSALYLCASSLEGLQTGELFFGEGSRLTVL.

The chain combines TRBV15 with TRBJ2-1, with 8 bases identical to TRBD1. The CDR3 is 16 amino acids. V was pared by 0 bases and J by 2 bases, with 3 bases of the junction left unmatched. The germline gives CDR1 LNHNV, CDR2 YYDKDF (reference sequence). This chain's CDR3 is CATSRDWDRPYNEQFF. CDR3 DNA: TGTGCCACCAGCAGAGATTGGGACAGGCCCTACAATGAGCAGTTCTTC.

The chain recombines TRBV5-1 with TRBJ2-7; D is possibly TRBD2 (6 bases). This CDR3 contains 15 residues. Germline V lookup: CDR1 SGHRS, CDR2 YFSETQ. Trimming cost V 4 bases and J 1 base, with 15 bases left between them. In DNA, the CDR3 is TGCGCCAGCAGCCCCGGGGCGACTAGTTCCTACGAGCAGTACTTC. It is translated as CASSPGATSSYEQYF.

This chain uses TRBV18 with TRBJ2-1; 7 positions match TRBD1. The CDR3 is made up of 15 amino acids. Per germline, CDR1 KGHSH and CDR2 LQKENI. The V segment lost 6 bases and the J segment 6 bases; nucleotides outside the gene matches: 11. As DNA, the CDR3 is TGTGCCAGCTCCCCCACAGGGGCAGTGGGCAATGAGCAGTTCTTC. Protein: CASSPTGAVGNEQFF.

The chain couples TRBV6-1 to TRBJ1-1; a weak D match, TRBD1 (5 bases). V lost 3 bases to trimming and J lost 5 bases, with 16 bases between them. The CDR3 consists of 15 residues. In germline, CDR1 is MNHNS, CDR2 SASEGT. CDR3 DNA: TGTGCCAGCAGTGAGATTTCTTTCGGGGGAACTGAAGCTTTCTTT. This codes for CASSEISFGGTEAFF.

Notes on this clone: Different DNA sequences within this sample yield the same CDR3. The CDR3 protein is CASSSSRGLNQPQHF. In DNA form, the CDR3 reads TGTGCCAGCAGCTCCAGCAGGGGCCTCAATCAGCCCCAGCATTTT. This chain connects TRBV7-9 to TRBJ1-5, with D perhaps TRBD1 (6 bases). CDR3 size: 15 residues. With 4 bases removed from V and 3 bases from J, the gap between germline ends came to 13 bases. Germline V gene lookup returns CDR1 SEHNR and CDR2 FQNEAQ (reference sequence).

The J gene is TRBJ1-2, the V gene TRBV10-2, with 9 nucleotides matching TRBD1. The length of the CDR3 is 14 residues. The trim removed 2 bases at V and 8 bases at J, leaving 6 bases unmatched. Germline V gives CDR1 WSHSY, CDR2 SAAADI. The CDR3 loop reads CASSETGGGYGYTF. The CDR3 region has the DNA TGCGCCAGCAGTGAGACAGGGGGCGGATACGGCTACACCTTC.

V usage is TRBV5-1 and J usage is TRBJ2-7; D gene unclear. This CDR3 has 12 amino acids. Germline CDR1 is SGHRS and CDR2 is YFSETQ. V was cut by 7 bases and J by 1 base, with 9 bases left in between. In DNA, the CDR3 is TGCGCCAGCCGGTCTTTTTCCTACGAGCAGTACTTC. Its protein is CASRSFSYEQYF. Full variable domain (outside the CDR3, taken from reference TRBV5-1 and TRBJ2-7): KAGVTQTPRYLIKTRGQQVTLSCSPISGHRSVSWYQQTPGQGLQFLFEYFSETQRNKGNFPGRFSGRQFSNSRSEMNVSTLELGDSALYLCASRSFSYEQYFGPGTRLTVT.

This clone was recorded once. This chain joins TRBV28 and TRBJ1-3, with 7 bases identical to TRBD1. The V gene end was trimmed by 5 bases and the J gene end by 0 bases; junction bases not matched to a gene: 4. Germline CDR1 reads MDHEN; CDR2 reads SYDVKM. CDR3 length: 15 amino acids. As DNA, the CDR3 is TGTGCCAGCAGTCCGACAGGGATCTCTGGAAACACCATATATTTT. As protein: CASSPTGISGNTIYF.

The rearrangement joins TRBV14 to TRBJ2-3; 9 nucleotides align to TRBD2. The CDR3 contains 16 residues. J lost 2 bases, V lost 2 bases, and 5 bases had no gene match. Per the germline V gene, CDR1 is SGHDN and CDR2 is FVKESK. CDR3 sequence (DNA): TGTGCCAGCAGCCAAAGGGCGGGAGGGCCCACAGATACGCAGTATTTT. This encodes CASSQRAGGPTDTQYF.

This chain links TRBV18 with TRBJ2-3, with D unresolved. Germline V gene lookup returns CDR1 KGHSH and CDR2 LQKENI. The germline V and J ends were trimmed by 0 bases and 1 base, with 2 bases remaining between them. The CDR3 consists of 13 residues. This chain's CDR3 is CASSPPGTDTQYF. CDR3 sequence (DNA): TGTGCCAGCTCACCACCCGGCACAGATACGCAGTATTTT.

The V and J genes are TRBV30 and TRBJ1-6; 7 nucleotides agree with TRBD1. The length of the CDR3 is 14 residues. Germline CDR1 is GTSNPN and CDR2 is SVGIG (reference sequence). The V and J ends lost 3 bases and 6 bases, in that order; junction bases with no gene match: 5. In DNA, the CDR3 is TGTGCCTGGAGGCAGGGGGTGGCTAATTCACCCCTCCACTTT. This sequence encodes CAWRQGVANSPLHF.

This rearrangement joins TRBV30 to TRBJ1-1; 7 positions agree with TRBD1. CDR1 is GTSNPN, CDR2 SVGIG, per germline (reference sequence). The CDR3 is 13 residues long. With V trimmed by 1 base and J by 4 bases, 3 bases remained unmatched. The DNA of the CDR3 is TGTGCCTGGAGTGAACAGGGGCTCACTGAAGCTTTCTTT. Translation: CAWSEQGLTEAFF.